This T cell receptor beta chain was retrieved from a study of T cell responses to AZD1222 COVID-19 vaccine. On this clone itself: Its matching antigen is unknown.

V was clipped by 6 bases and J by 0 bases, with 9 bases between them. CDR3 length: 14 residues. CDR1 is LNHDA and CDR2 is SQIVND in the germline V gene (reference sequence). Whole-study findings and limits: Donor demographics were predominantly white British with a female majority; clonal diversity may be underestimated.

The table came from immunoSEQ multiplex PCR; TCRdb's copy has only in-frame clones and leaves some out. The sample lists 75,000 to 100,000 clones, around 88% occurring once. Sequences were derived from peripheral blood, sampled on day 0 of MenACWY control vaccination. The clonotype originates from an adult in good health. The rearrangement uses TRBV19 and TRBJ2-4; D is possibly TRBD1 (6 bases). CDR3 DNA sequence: TGTGCCAGTAGCGACAGGCTAGCCAAAAACATTCAGTACTTC. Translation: CASSDRLAKNIQYF. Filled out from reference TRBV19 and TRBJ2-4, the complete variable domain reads DGGITQSPKYLFRKEGQNVTLSCEQNLNHDAMYWYRQDPGQGLRLIYYSQIVNDFQKGDIAEGYSVSREKKESFPLTVTSAQKNPTAFYLCASSDRLAKNIQYFGAGTRLSVL.